This note documents a single TCR beta chain sequence. Its recognized antigen is unknown. Per-base qualities were not stored, and no clone one base away is much larger. The data belong to a study of identical twins (dated by TCRdb to about 2016). Broadly, across the study: To test whether fetal clonotypes persist, this study deep-sequenced TCR alpha and beta repertoires from monozygotic twins, from unrelated adults of various ages, and from cord blood. To rule out contamination, the twin experiments were replicated at different times with different library preparation protocols.

Every donor in the study was a healthy Caucasian. Three unrelated non-twin adults were also sequenced: a male aged 18 to 30, a male aged 50 to 59 and a female aged 50 to 59. Miltenyi CD45RO+ enrichment and human naive T-cell isolation kits were used to isolate memory (CD45RO+) and naive T cells from PBMC. Libraries were constructed by 5' RACE. TCRdb shows the sequencer as Illumina HiSeq 2000. Template switching introduced a universal primer binding site; the final cDNA contained a unique molecular identifier, enabling accurate counting of TCR cDNA molecules. Specific primers in the conserved constant-segment region were used to synthesize first-strand cDNA for the TCR alpha and beta chains. Each cDNA library was double barcoded, with a SMART-Mk sample barcode plus Illumina barcodes, to control for contamination. TruSeq adapter sequences along with Illumina sample barcodes were introduced in two successive PCR steps. The TCR alpha and beta cDNA libraries were sequenced on the Illumina HiSeq platform using custom primers. The study's processing was this. Raw reads were processed with MiGEC to extract unique molecular identifiers, and MiXCR was used to determine CDR3 positions. For each individual, recombination models were inferred using an EM algorithm with the repgenHMM and IGoR tools. The analysis of shared clonotypes was done with the tcR package in R, with sharing normalized by the product of cloneset sizes. To study raw recombination without the effects of thymic and clonal selection, out-of-frame nonproductive sequences were analyzed. The public reads were quality trimmed at Q25 with fastp and then assembled into clones with MiXCR by TCRdb, keeping productive beta chains. One record per CDR3 amino acid sequence lists the most common genes and DNA. The V and J calls and clone size come from TCRdb's table, not from the authors' own analysis. The sample table records 300,000 to 400,000 distinct CDR3 sequences; around 9% of these occur just once. Together, the top ten hold about 9.1% of the sample.

Relative to germline, V is 3 bases shorter and J is 7 bases shorter, with 11 bases between their ends. Sequences SGHKS (CDR1) and YYEKEE (CDR2) are obtained from the germline V gene (reference sequence). There are 12 amino acids in the CDR3, from cysteine to phenylalanine inclusive. The retained sequence is limited to the CDR3, 36 bases, with the frame set at the first base. The research as a whole found: In monozygotic twins, recombination models systematically underestimated out-of-frame TCR alpha sharing, but the models matched the sharing seen between unrelated individuals. Compared with coincidental sharing between unrelated individuals, an excess of low generation-probability sequences was observed among out-of-frame TCR alpha sequences shared between twins. Abundant cord blood beta clonotypes carried fewer insertions; young adult naive repertoires showed a weaker similar trend, while memory repertoires showed none. Conclusions relied on cross-sectional statistical analysis, since the same donors could not be followed over many years. Zero-insertion analyses could be partly confounded by invariant T cells such as MAIT and iNKT, although diverse VJ usage argued against such confounding for most clonotypes. The excess sharing between twins in beta out-of-frame sequences was weaker because fewer shared sequences reduced the signal-to-noise ratio.

Sequencing input: naive T cells sorted from blood. The cell subset or site label, read with the paper, signifies: cells isolated with a human naive T-cell isolation kit. The sequence derives from a woman in her fifties or sixties in good health. The rearrangement combines TRBV5-5 with TRBJ2-7; the D gene remains uncertain. The DNA sequence follows: TGTGCCAGCAGCTACCTAGGGTATGAGCAGTACTTC. Translated, it reads CASSYLGYEQYF.